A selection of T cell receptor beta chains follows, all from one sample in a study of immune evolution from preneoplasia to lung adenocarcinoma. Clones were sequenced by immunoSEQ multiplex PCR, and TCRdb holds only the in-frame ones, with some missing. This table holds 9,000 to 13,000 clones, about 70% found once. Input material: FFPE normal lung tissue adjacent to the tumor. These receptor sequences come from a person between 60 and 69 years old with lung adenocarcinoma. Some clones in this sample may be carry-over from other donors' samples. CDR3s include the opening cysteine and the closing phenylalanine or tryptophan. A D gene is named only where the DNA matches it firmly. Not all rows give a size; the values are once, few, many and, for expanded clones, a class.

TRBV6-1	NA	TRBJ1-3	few	CASTGQTSGNTIYF	TGTGCCAGCACCGGACAGACCTCTGGAAACACCATATATTTT
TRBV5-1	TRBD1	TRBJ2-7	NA	CASSWGQWGSYEQYF	TGCGCCAGCAGCTGGGGACAGTGGGGCTCCTACGAGCAGTACTTC
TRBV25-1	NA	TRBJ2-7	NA	CASKTESYEQYF	TGTGCCAGCAAGACAGAATCCTACGAGCAGTACTTC
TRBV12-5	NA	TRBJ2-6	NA	CASGLGRDGVNGANVLTF	TGTGCTAGTGGTTTGGGCCGGGACGGGGTTAACGGGGCCAACGTCCTGACTTTC
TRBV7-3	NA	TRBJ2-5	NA	CASSFQSLETQYF	TGTGCCAGCAGCTTTCAGAGCTTAGAGACCCAGTACTTC
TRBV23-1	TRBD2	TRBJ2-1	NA	CASRDGLAGGSYNEQFF	TGCGCCAGCAGGGATGGACTAGCGGGAGGATCCTACAATGAGCAGTTCTTC
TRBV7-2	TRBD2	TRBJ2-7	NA	CASSITSGSFNEQYF	TGTGCCAGCAGCATTACTAGCGGGAGTTTCAACGAGCAGTACTTC
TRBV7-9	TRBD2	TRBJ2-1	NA	CASSLTWTSGANEQFF	TGTGCCAGCAGCTTAACTTGGACTAGCGGGGCAAATGAGCAGTTCTTC
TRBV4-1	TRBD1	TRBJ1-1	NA	CASSQGRLHPGTGAPRAFF	TGCGCCAGCAGCCAAGGGCGATTACACCCCGGGACAGGGGCTCCCCGGGCTTTCTTT
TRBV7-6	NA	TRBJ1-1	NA	CASSLATGTEAFF	TGTGCCAGCAGCTTAGCGACGGGCACTGAAGCTTTCTTT
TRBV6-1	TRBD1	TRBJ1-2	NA	CASSGGDRGNYGYTF	TGTGCCAGCAGTGGAGGGGACAGGGGGAACTATGGCTACACCTTC
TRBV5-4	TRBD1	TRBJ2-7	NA	CASSSYLQGASEQYF	TGTGCCAGCAGCTCCTATCTACAGGGGGCGAGCGAGCAGTACTTC
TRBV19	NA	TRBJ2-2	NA	CASRAVNTGELFF	TGTGCCAGTAGGGCAGTGAACACCGGGGAGCTGTTTTTT
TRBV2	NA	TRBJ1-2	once	CASSDVFNYGYTF	TGTGCCAGCAGTGATGTGTTTAACTATGGCTACACCTTC
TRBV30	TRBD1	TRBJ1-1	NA	CAWSTGQGGDTEAFF	TGTGCCTGGAGTACTGGACAGGGGGGGGACACTGAAGCTTTCTTT
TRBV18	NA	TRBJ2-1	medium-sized	CASSPPSRKDYNEQFF	TGTGCCAGCTCACCACCCTCGAGGAAGGACTACAATGAGCAGTTCTTC
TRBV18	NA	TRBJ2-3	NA	CASSLGTDTQYF	TGTGCCAGCTCACTCGGGACAGATACGCAGTATTTT
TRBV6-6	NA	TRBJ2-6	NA	CASRTPGANVLTF	TGTGCCAGCAGGACGCCCGGGGCCAACGTCCTGACTTTC
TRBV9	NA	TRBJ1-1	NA	CASSPTGLAAEAFF	TGTGCCAGCAGCCCAACAGGGTTAGCGGCTGAAGCTTTCTTT
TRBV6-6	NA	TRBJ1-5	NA	CASLEGGPNQPQHF	TGTGCCAGCCTCGAGGGGGGACCCAATCAGCCCCAGCATTTT
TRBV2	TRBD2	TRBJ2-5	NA	CASSVLTSEQETQYF	TGTGCCAGCAGTGTCTTGACTAGCGAGCAAGAGACCCAGTACTTC
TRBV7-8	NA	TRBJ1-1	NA	CASSLVREITEAFF	TGTGCCAGCAGCTTAGTCCGTGAAATCACTGAAGCTTTCTTT
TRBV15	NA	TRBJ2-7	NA	CATSRGYEQYF	TGTGCCACCAGCCGCGGCTACGAGCAGTACTTC
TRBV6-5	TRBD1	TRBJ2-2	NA	CASKWGQTNTGELFF	TGTGCCAGCAAGTGGGGACAGACCAACACCGGGGAGCTGTTTTTT
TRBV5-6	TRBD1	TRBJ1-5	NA	CASSPGTGEQPQHF	TGTGCCAGCAGCCCTGGGACAGGAGAACAGCCCCAGCATTTT
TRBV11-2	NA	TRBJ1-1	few	CASSLVSGPSMNTEAFF	TGTGCCAGCAGCTTAGTTTCTGGCCCATCAATGAACACTGAAGCTTTCTTT
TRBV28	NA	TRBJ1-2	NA	CASSPRGAYGYTF	TGTGCCAGCAGTCCCCGGGGGGCCTATGGCTACACCTTC
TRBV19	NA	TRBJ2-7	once	CASDDGSYEQYF	TGTGCCAGCGATGACGGAAGCTACGAGCAGTACTTC
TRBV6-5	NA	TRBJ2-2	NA	CASSYEQENTGELFF	TGTGCCAGCAGTTACGAACAGGAGAACACCGGGGAGCTGTTTTTT
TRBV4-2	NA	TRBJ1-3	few	CASSGNTIYF	TGTGCCTCCTCTGGAAACACCATATATTTT
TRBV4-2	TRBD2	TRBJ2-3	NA	CASSQDWTGGYTDTQYF	TGTGCCAGCAGCCAAGATTGGACGGGAGGGTACACAGATACGCAGTATTTT
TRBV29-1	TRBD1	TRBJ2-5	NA	CSVRRQGTSRETQYF	TGCAGCGTTAGGAGACAGGGGACATCACGAGAGACCCAGTACTTC
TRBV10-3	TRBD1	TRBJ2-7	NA	CANSLGQGAYEQYF	TGTGCCAACTCACTGGGACAGGGGGCTTACGAGCAGTACTTC
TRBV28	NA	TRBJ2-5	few	CASSLAGEVGETQYF	TGTGCCAGCAGTTTAGCCGGGGAGGTGGGTGAGACCCAGTACTTC
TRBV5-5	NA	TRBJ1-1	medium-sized	CASSTGEAFF	TGTGCCAGCAGCACGGGGGAAGCTTTCTTT
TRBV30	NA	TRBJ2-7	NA	CAWTRDSAYEQYF	TGTGCCTGGACTCGGGACTCCGCCTACGAGCAGTACTTC
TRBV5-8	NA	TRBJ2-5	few	CASGRTAQNAQYF	TGTGCCAGCGGCAGGACCGCTCAAAACGCACAGTACTTC
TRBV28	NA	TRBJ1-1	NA	CASSGWDGGGIEAFF	TGTGCCAGCAGTGGTTGGGATGGGGGGGGTATCGAAGCTTTCTTT
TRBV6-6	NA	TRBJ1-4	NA	CASVEASTNEKLFF	TGTGCCAGCGTGGAGGCCTCAACTAATGAAAAACTGTTTTTT
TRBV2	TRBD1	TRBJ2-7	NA	CASKDRGFYEQYF	TGTGCCAGCAAGGACAGGGGGTTTTACGAGCAGTACTTC
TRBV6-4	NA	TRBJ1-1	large	CASRRVAAFF	TGTGCCAGCCGGAGGGTGGCAGCTTTCTTT
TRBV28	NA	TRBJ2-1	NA	CASTWGGREEQFF	TGTGCCAGCACTTGGGGTGGTCGAGAAGAGCAGTTCTTC
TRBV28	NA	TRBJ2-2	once	CASMRLVDTGELFF	TGTGCCAGCATGAGACTAGTGGACACCGGGGAGCTGTTTTTT
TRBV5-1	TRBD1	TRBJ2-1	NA	CASSLGDSPEFF	TGTGCCAGCAGCTTGGGGGACAGTCCTGAGTTCTTC
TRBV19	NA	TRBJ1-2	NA	CASSIVRDGGYGYTF	TGTGCCAGTAGTATAGTTCGGGACGGGGGTTATGGCTACACCTTC
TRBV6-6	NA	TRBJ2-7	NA	CASSPNSYEQYF	TGTGCCAGCAGCCCGAACTCCTACGAGCAGTACTTC
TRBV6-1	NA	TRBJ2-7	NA	CASSETLAGSYEQYF	TGTGCCAGCAGTGAAACCCTAGCCGGGTCCTACGAGCAGTACTTC
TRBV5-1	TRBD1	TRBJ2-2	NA	CASSLRTGGDTGELFF	TGCGCCAGCAGCCTTCGGACAGGGGGGGACACCGGGGAGCTGTTTTTT
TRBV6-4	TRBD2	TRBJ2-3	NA	CASSDGTSGSDTQYF	TGTGCCAGCAGTGACGGGACTAGCGGGAGTGATACGCAGTATTTT
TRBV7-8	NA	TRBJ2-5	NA	CASSEIEEISTDQETQYF	TGTGCCAGCAGCGAGATTGAGGAAATTTCGACAGACCAAGAGACCCAGTACTTC
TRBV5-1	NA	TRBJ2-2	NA	CASSSQSNTGELFF	TGCGCCAGCAGCTCCCAATCGAACACCGGGGAGCTGTTTTTT
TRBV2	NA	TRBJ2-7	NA	CASSVTGEGQYF	TGTGCCAGCAGTGTTACGGGAGAGGGGCAGTACTTC
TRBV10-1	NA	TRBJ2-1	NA	CASSESGRFNEQFF	TGCGCCAGCAGTGAGTCCGGACGGTTCAATGAGCAGTTCTTC